Following are 30 T cell receptor beta chains from one sample sequenced in a study of T cell repertoires in ileal Crohn's disease. TCRdb keeps only in-frame clones here, not all; method: immunoSEQ multiplex PCR. The sample consists of over 8,000 clones, more than 70% of them appearing once. Sequencing used ileal tissue. The receptors originated from an adult with Crohn's disease.

The CDR3 here is CASSPRPSPQPYEQYF. CDR3 bases: TGTGCCAGCTCACCAAGACCCAGTCCTCAACCTTACGAGCAGTACTTC. The chain joins TRBV18 to TRBJ2-7, with D hard to call. Trimming removed 2 bases at V and 4 bases at J, with 18 bases between. The CDR3 is 16 residues long. CDR1 and CDR2 from the germline V gene are KGHSH and LQKENI.

The chain is built from TRBV19 and TRBJ2-5; 10 bases match TRBD1. From germline, CDR1 is LNHDA and CDR2 SQIVND (reference sequence). This CDR3 is 15 amino acids long. Trimming cost V 9 bases and J 6 bases; bases outside gene matches: 13. CDR3 protein: CASTSGTGVTKTQYF. The CDR3 coding sequence is TGTGCCAGCACCTCGGGGACAGGGGTCACCAAGACCCAGTACTTC.

The CDR3 nucleotides are TGTGCCAGCGGTAAGAGGAGAGGGACTGGAACCTACGAGCAGTACTTC. This encodes CASGKRRGTGTYEQYF. This sequence joins TRBV27 and TRBJ2-7, with D perhaps matching TRBD2 (6 bases). The CDR3 totals 16 residues. Germline V gene data show CDR1 as MNHEY and CDR2 as SMNVEV (reference sequence). V gave up 8 bases and J gave up 2 bases, with 22 bases separating them.

DNA of the CDR3: TGCGCCAGCAGCTTGGCTCATGGACTAGCGGGAGGAACTTACTACAATGAGCAGTTCTTC. Residues: CASSLAHGLAGGTYYNEQFF. The rearrangement joins TRBV5-1 to TRBJ2-1; TRBD2 aligns across 14 bases. The CDR3 runs to 20 residues. After removal of 0 bases from V and 3 bases from J, the junction contained 11 bases not matched to a gene. The germline CDR1 and CDR2 sequences are SGHRS and YFSETQ.

The rearrangement joins TRBV5-6 to TRBJ2-5; the D gene is possibly TRBD2 (6 bases). The CDR3 runs 14 residues. Trimming pared 0 bases from V and 5 bases from J, leaving 11 bases between. Germline CDR1 is SGHDT and CDR2 is YYEEEE. The CDR3, as DNA: TGTGCCAGCAGCTTGGCCGGGGCGGGGGAGACCCAGTACTTC. It encodes CASSLAGAGETQYF.

V is TRBV19 and J is TRBJ2-3; TRBD2 might be the D (6 bases). The CDR3 covers 14 residues. The germline gives CDR1 LNHDA, CDR2 SQIVND (reference sequence). Trimming left V 10 bases short and J 0 bases short, with 14 bases between. CDR3 region: CATGTLTSTDTQYF. DNA of the CDR3: TGTGCCACCGGGACTCTTACTAGCACAGATACGCAGTATTTT.

V usage is TRBV7-6 and J usage is TRBJ2-1; TRBD2 matches 9 bases. The junction had 6 bases not matched to a gene; V was cut back by 5 bases and J by 7 bases. The CDR3 has 14 amino acids. The germline V gene has CDR1 SGHVS and CDR2 FNYEAQ. CDR3 DNA sequence: TGTGCCAGCAGCCACTCTAGCGGGGCTAATGAGCAGTTCTTC. Translation gives CASSHSSGANEQFF.

J is TRBJ2-2 and V is TRBV5-1; D is unresolved. Germline loops: CDR1 SGHRS, CDR2 YFSETQ. V lost 2 bases, J lost 5 bases, and 7 bases lay in between. The CDR3 covers 13 residues. CDR3 in amino acids: CASSLAVTGELFF. The DNA of the CDR3 is TGCGCCAGCAGCTTAGCAGTGACCGGGGAGCTGTTTTTT.

V gene TRBV7-8 combines with J gene TRBJ2-3, with 8 nucleotides matching TRBD2. This CDR3 has 16 amino acids. Per germline, CDR1 SGHVS and CDR2 FQNEAQ. V shed 5 bases and J 2 bases; nucleotides not matched to a gene: 9. DNA for the CDR3: TGTGCCAGCAGCCCGTTCATAGCGGGAAACACAGATACGCAGTATTTT. As protein: CASSPFIAGNTDTQYF.

The rearrangement uses TRBV28 and TRBJ2-5; possibly TRBD2 for D (6 bases). The CDR3 totals 15 residues. The germline gives CDR1 MDHEN, CDR2 SYDVKM. The V and J ends lost 4 bases and 1 base respectively, with 13 bases between them. The CDR3 reads CASSSERRGQETQYF. The CDR3 bases are TGTGCCAGCAGTTCGGAGAGGAGGGGCCAAGAGACCCAGTACTTC.

The V gene is TRBV21-1, the J gene TRBJ1-2; TRBD1, as called in the table, went unchecked against the DNA. TRBV21-1 is a pseudogene. The CDR3 has 15 amino acids. The CDR3 loop is CASSIWDSGIYGYTF. Written as DNA, the CDR3 is TGTGCCAGCAGCATTTGGGACAGCGGAATCTATGGCTACACCTTC.

This rearrangement joins TRBV19 to TRBJ2-7; D perhaps matches TRBD2 (6 bases). Deletions cut 5 bases from V and 6 bases from J, with 17 bases between. The CDR3 consists of 14 residues. Germline-derived CDR1 and CDR2 are LNHDA and SQIVND (reference sequence). CDR3 nucleotides: TGTGCCAGTAGTCCACGGGGGTTGGCTGGCGAGCAGTACTTC. Its protein product is CASSPRGLAGEQYF.

The V gene is TRBV9, the J gene TRBJ1-5; 9 nucleotides agree with TRBD1. Germline lookup yields CDR1 SGDLS and CDR2 YYNGEE. CDR3 length: 16 residues. Germline trimming cut 3 bases from V and 4 bases from J; bases unmatched to any gene: 8. This CDR3 reads CASSETSGTGNQPQHF. The CDR3 DNA sequence: TGTGCCAGCAGCGAGACATCCGGGACAGGGAATCAGCCCCAGCATTTT.

The chain couples TRBV11-3 to TRBJ1-2, with D possibly matching TRBD1 (6 bases). V shed 1 base and J shed 7 bases, with 10 bases lying between them. Germline-derived CDR1 and CDR2 are SGHNT and YENEEA. This CDR3 region has 13 residues. CDR3 sequence (DNA): TGTGCCAGCAGCTTAGCAGGGGTCAGTGGCTACACCTTC. Translating gives CASSLAGVSGYTF. Full variable domain (rest looked up from reference TRBV11-3 and TRBJ1-2): EAGVVQSPRYKIIEKKQPVAFWCNPISGHNTLYWYLQNLGQGPELLIRYENEEAVDDSQLPKDRFSAERLKGVDSTLKIQPAELGDSAVYLCASSLAGVSGYTFGSGTRLTVV.

A few counts support this clone. The chain carries TRBV4-2 and TRBJ2-5; 7 bases fit TRBD2. After removal of 4 bases from V and 2 bases from J, the junction contained 7 bases not matched to a gene. In germline, CDR1 is LGHNA, CDR2 YNFKEQ. The CDR3 sequence is 15 residues long. CDR3 in amino acids: CASSRQRDSQETQYF. The DNA of the CDR3 is TGTGCCAGCAGCCGCCAGCGGGATTCGCAAGAGACCCAGTACTTC.

This chain links TRBV6-6 with TRBJ2-5; D remains unclear. Germline-derived CDR1 and CDR2 are MNHNY and SVGAGI (reference sequence). Trimming pared 5 bases from V and 4 bases from J, leaving 8 bases between. This CDR3 is built from 12 residues. The CDR3 spells CASSEAGETQYF. Here the CDR3 DNA reads TGTGCCAGCAGTGAGGCAGGAGAGACCCAGTACTTC.

The chain joins TRBV5-1 to TRBJ1-1; 12 bases match TRBD1. Trimming cost V 3 bases and J 6 bases; bases outside gene matches: 3. Germline V CDR1 and CDR2: SGHRS, YFSETQ. The CDR3 contains 14 residues. DNA for the CDR3: TGCGCCAGCAGCTCCGGGACAGGGGGCTCTGAAGCTTTCTTT. This encodes CASSSGTGGSEAFF.

The gene calls are TRBV4-2 and TRBJ2-3, with TRBD2 matching over 10 bases. V trimming: 2 bases; J trimming: 4 bases; junction bases outside the gene matches: 3. The CDR3 is 15 amino acids. Germline V gene lookup returns CDR1 LGHNA and CDR2 YNFKEQ. In nucleotides, the CDR3 is TGTGCCAGCAGCCAACTAGCGGGAGCGGCAGATACGCAGTATTTT. It specifies CASSQLAGAADTQYF.

The chain joins TRBV7-9 to TRBJ2-3; D uncertain. Germline V lookup: CDR1 SEHNR, CDR2 FQNEAQ (reference sequence). Deletions cut 7 bases from V and 6 bases from J, with 8 bases between. This CDR3 comprises 11 residues. The CDR3, as DNA: TGTGCCAGCACATCCGGGGATACGCAGTATTTT. This codes for CASTSGDTQYF.

This clone was detected a few times. This rearrangement joins TRBV19 to TRBJ1-1; D is uncertain. V dropped 8 bases and J dropped 2 bases, with 12 bases sitting between them. There are 13 residues in the CDR3. Germline V gene data show CDR1 as LNHDA and CDR2 as SQIVND (reference sequence). CDR3 sequence: CASAQLSNTEAFF. The CDR3 coding sequence is TGTGCCAGTGCCCAGCTATCCAACACTGAAGCTTTCTTT.

The rearrangement joins TRBV7-2 to TRBJ1-2; D may be TRBD1 (5 bases). This CDR3 has 15 residues. The V gene lost 5 bases and the J gene lost 2 bases, with 15 bases spanning the gap. CDR1 and CDR2 (germline): SGHTA, FQGNSA. The CDR3 DNA is TGTGCCAGCAGCCAAGGGACCGAAGTAAACTATGGCTACACCTTC. It specifies CASSQGTEVNYGYTF.

V is TRBV27 and J is TRBJ2-7; 11 bases match TRBD2. The CDR3 covers 15 residues. Germline V lookup: CDR1 MNHEY, CDR2 SMNVEV (reference sequence). V shed 6 bases, J shed 3 bases, and the junction held 7 bases outside the gene matches. The CDR3 DNA follows: TGTGCCAGCAGCCTGGGACTAGCGGATAACTACGAGCAGTACTTC. This gives the protein CASSLGLADNYEQYF.

The rearrangement joins TRBV5-1 to TRBJ2-7; 7 positions agree with TRBD1. The V gene end was trimmed by 4 bases and the J gene end by 2 bases; junction bases not matched to a gene: 6. Germline V CDR1 and CDR2: SGHRS, YFSETQ. The CDR3 covers 14 residues. CDR3 nucleotide sequence: TGCGCCAGCAGCGTTGGGACAGCAACCTACGAGCAGTACTTC. Its translation is CASSVGTATYEQYF.

This clone has more than one count but fewer than ten. The V gene is TRBV15, the J gene TRBJ2-2; a possible D gene is TRBD1 (5 bases). V shed 1 base and J shed 5 bases, with 14 bases lying between them. Germline CDR1 reads LNHNV; CDR2 reads YYDKDF (reference sequence). The CDR3 has 16 amino acids. CDR3 amino acids: CATSRGQGISTGELFF. As DNA, the CDR3 is TGTGCCACCAGCAGAGGGCAGGGTATTAGTACCGGGGAGCTGTTTTTT. Using reference TRBV15 and TRBJ2-2 for the parts outside the CDR3, the full variable domain is DAMVIQNPRYQVTQFGKPVTLSCSQTLNHNVMYWYQQKSSQAPKLLFHYYDKDFNNEADTPDNFQSRRPNTSFCFLDIRSPGLGDTAMYLCATSRGQGISTGELFFGEGSRLTVL.

V and J are TRBV15 and TRBJ2-1; D perhaps matches TRBD1 (7 bases). Trimming pared 4 bases from V and 7 bases from J, leaving 17 bases between. CDR1 is LNHNV and CDR2 is YYDKDF in the germline V gene (reference sequence). This CDR3 has 15 residues. CDR3 loop: CATSTGGTVRNEQFF. In DNA, the CDR3 is TGTGCCACCAGCACAGGCGGGACAGTTAGAAATGAGCAGTTCTTC.

The chain recombines TRBV14 with TRBJ2-3; D is perhaps TRBD2 (6 bases). Trimming removed 1 base from V and 3 bases from J, with 8 bases in between. The CDR3 is made up of 14 amino acids. Germline-derived CDR1 and CDR2 are SGHDN and FVKESK. The CDR3 reads CASSQVGGTDTQYF. CDR3 DNA sequence: TGTGCCAGCAGCCAAGTGGGGGGAACAGATACGCAGTATTTT.

J is TRBJ2-2 and V is TRBV5-5; tentatively, D is TRBD1 or TRBD2 (5 bases each). Trimming cost V 5 bases and J 1 base, with 9 bases left between them. CDR1 SGHKS and CDR2 YYEKEE come from the germline V gene (reference sequence). This CDR3 comprises 14 residues. In DNA form, the CDR3 reads TGTGCCAGCAGGGCTGGGGGGAACACCGGGGAGCTGTTTTTT. It yields the protein CASRAGGNTGELFF.

A single count supports this clone. The rearrangement links TRBV5-1 to TRBJ2-5; 7 nucleotides line up with TRBD1. The CDR3 sequence is 16 residues long. Trimming cost V 0 bases and J 2 bases; bases outside gene matches: 7. CDR1 and CDR2 (germline): SGHRS, YFSETQ. CDR3 residues: CASSLGETGWQETQYF. The CDR3 nucleotides are TGCGCCAGCAGCTTGGGTGAGACAGGGTGGCAAGAGACCCAGTACTTC.

The gene calls are TRBV6-5 and TRBJ1-2, with D possibly being TRBD1 (6 bases). CDR3 length: 15 amino acids. V was clipped by 0 bases and J by 4 bases, with 12 bases between them. CDR1 MNHEY and CDR2 SVGAGI come from the germline V gene. The CDR3 DNA reads as TGTGCCAGCAGTTACTCGGCTCAGGGGAGCTATGGCTACACCTTC. It encodes CASSYSAQGSYGYTF.

The chain joins TRBV7-9 to TRBJ2-5, with D tentatively TRBD1 or TRBD2 (5 bases each). CDR1 and CDR2 from the germline V gene are SEHNR and FQNEAQ (reference sequence). This CDR3 is 13 amino acids long. The V gene lost 4 bases and the J gene lost 3 bases, with 9 bases spanning the gap. DNA of the CDR3: TGTGCCAGCAGCTCCGGGGCCAAAGAGACCCAGTACTTC. Its protein product is CASSSGAKETQYF.